The present T cell receptor (beta chain) was sequenced within a study of shared clonotypes between healthy human individuals. Terminally differentiated effector memory CD45RA+ cells were excluded from the naive CD8 cells, which were CD45RO-negative and positively selected for CCR7. The CDR3 totals 14 residues. Trimming took 4 bases from V and 2 from J; bases not matched to a gene: 3. Per germline, CDR1 SGHRS and CDR2 YFSETQ. Assay used: immunoSEQ multiplex PCR; TCRdb lists only in-frame clones, some missing. The repertoire consists of about 600,000 clones, with 95% to 98% occurring once and the leading ten covering approximately 0.3%. Study-wide findings and caveats: Investigators collected only blood, and repertoires in tissues likely differ. Between a few donors, naive CD4 clonotypes were shared at a level of about 5%.

Note on this clone: Its specificity is unknown. This sample includes further DNA sequences coding for the same CDR3.

The rearrangement uses TRBV5-1 and TRBJ1-1; 9 bases line up with TRBD1. The sequence was collected from a man younger than 40 in good health. The sequencing sample was made of naive CD8+ T cells sorted from blood. The CDR3 protein is CASSPGQGNTEAFF. The CDR3 bases are TGCGCCAGCAGCCCGGGACAGGGTAACACTGAAGCTTTCTTT.